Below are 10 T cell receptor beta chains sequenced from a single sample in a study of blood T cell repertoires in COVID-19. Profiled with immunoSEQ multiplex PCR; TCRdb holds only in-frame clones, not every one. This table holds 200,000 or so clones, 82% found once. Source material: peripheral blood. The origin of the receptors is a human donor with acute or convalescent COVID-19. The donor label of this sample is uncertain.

The CDR3 region has the DNA TGTGCCAGCAGGCAGATAGCGGGTTTCACCGGGGAGCTGTTTTTT. It yields the protein CASRQIAGFTGELFF. V usage is TRBV11-2 and J usage is TRBJ2-2; 7 nucleotides align to TRBD2. V was pared by 6 bases and J by 4 bases, with 8 bases of the junction left unmatched. CDR1 and CDR2 (germline): SGHAT, FQNNGV. This CDR3 contains 15 residues.

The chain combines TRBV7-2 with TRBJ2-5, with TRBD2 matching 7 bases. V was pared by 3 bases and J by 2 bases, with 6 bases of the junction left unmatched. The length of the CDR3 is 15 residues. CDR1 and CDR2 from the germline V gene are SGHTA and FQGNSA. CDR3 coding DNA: TGTGCCAGCAGCTTGAATAGCGGGCCACAAGAGACCCAGTACTTC. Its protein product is CASSLNSGPQETQYF.

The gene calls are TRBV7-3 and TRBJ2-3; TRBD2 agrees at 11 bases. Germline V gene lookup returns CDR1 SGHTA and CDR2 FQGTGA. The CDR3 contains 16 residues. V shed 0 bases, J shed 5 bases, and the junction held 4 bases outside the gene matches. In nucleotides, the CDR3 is TGTGCCAGCAGCTTAACGACTAGCGGGAAGAAAGATACGCAGTATTTT. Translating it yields CASSLTTSGKKDTQYF.

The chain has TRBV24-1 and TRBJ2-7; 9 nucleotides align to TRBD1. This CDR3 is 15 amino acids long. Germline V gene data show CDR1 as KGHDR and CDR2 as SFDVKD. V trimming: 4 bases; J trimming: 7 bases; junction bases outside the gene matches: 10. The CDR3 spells CATSETGQGKGEQYF. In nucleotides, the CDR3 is TGTGCCACCAGTGAAACCGGACAGGGGAAGGGGGAGCAGTACTTC.

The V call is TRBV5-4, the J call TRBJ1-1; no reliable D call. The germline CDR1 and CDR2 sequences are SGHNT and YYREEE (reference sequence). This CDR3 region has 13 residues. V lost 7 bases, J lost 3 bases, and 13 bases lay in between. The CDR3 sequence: CASGNREHTEAFF. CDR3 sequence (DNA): TGTGCCAGCGGTAATCGGGAACACACTGAAGCTTTCTTT.

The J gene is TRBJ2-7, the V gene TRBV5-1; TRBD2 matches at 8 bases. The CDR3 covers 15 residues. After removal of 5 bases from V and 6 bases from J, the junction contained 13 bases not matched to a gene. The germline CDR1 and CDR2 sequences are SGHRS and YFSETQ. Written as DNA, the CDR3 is TGCGCCAGCAGACCTGATGGCAGCGGGAGTAGCGAGCAGTACTTC. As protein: CASRPDGSGSSEQYF.

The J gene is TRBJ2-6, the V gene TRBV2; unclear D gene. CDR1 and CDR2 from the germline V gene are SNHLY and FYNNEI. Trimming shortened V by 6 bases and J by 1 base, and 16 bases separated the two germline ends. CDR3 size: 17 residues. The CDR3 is CASRMGSWKSGANVLTF. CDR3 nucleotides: TGTGCCAGCAGGATGGGTAGCTGGAAATCTGGGGCCAACGTCCTGACTTTC.

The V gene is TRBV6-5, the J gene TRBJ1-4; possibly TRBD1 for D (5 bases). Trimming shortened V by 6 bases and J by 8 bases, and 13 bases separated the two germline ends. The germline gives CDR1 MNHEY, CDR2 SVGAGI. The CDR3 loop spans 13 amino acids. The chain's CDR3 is CASSLWEGEKLFF. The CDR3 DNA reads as TGTGCCAGCAGCCTTTGGGAGGGGGAAAAACTGTTTTTT.

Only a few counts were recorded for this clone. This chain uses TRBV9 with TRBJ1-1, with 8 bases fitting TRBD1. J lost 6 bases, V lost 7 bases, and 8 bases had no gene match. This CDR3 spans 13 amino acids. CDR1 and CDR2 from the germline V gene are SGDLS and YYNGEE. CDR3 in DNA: TGTGCCAGCGCAACAGGGGGAATGGCTGAAGCTTTCTTT. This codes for CASATGGMAEAFF. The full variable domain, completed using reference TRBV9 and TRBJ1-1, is DSGVTQTPKHLITATGQRVTLRCSPRSGDLSVYWYQQSLDQGLQFLIQYYNGEERAKGNILERFSAQQFPDLHSELNLSSLELGDSALYFCASATGGMAEAFFGQGTRLTVV.

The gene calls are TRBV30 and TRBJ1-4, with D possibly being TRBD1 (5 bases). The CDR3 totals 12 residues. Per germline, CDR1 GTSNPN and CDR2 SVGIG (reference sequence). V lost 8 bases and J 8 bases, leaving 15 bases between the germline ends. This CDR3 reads CALGGGGEKLFF. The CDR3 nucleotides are TGTGCCCTCGGGGGGGGAGGGGAAAAACTGTTTTTT.